The rows below give T cell receptor beta chains drawn from one sample of a study of Graves' ophthalmopathy and Graves' hyperthyroidism. TCRdb ran MiXCR on the multiplex PCR reads and lists one entry per CDR3 protein. Of under 250,000 distinct CDR3 sequences detected, approximately 21% appear once; the ten largest clones hold roughly 45%. Sequencing was carried out using peripheral blood. These receptors originate from a woman aged 45 to 65 with Graves' ophthalmopathy. CDR3s include the opening cysteine and the closing phenylalanine or tryptophan. A D gene is named only where the DNA matches it firmly. Where a row states a size, it is once, few, many or the class of an expanded clone; other rows omit it.

j_call: TRBJ2-1
clone_size: many
d_call: -
v_call: TRBV6-2/TRBV6-3
cdr3_aa: CASRGDQGFQFF
cdr3_nt: TGTGCCAGCAGGGGAGATCAAGGGTTCCAGTTCTTC

j_call: TRBJ2-5
clone_size: many
d_call: -
v_call: TRBV2
cdr3_aa: CASRLSRTDQETQYF
cdr3_nt: TGTGCCAGCAGGCTAAGTCGGACAGATCAAGAGACCCAGTACTTC

j_call: TRBJ2-5
clone_size: few
d_call: -
v_call: TRBV6-2/TRBV6-3
cdr3_aa: CASSTAVGTQYF
cdr3_nt: TGTGCCAGCAGTACCGCCGTCGGGACCCAGTACTTC

j_call: TRBJ2-7
clone_size: many
d_call: -
v_call: TRBV19
cdr3_aa: CASSISEGFYEQYF
cdr3_nt: TGTGCCAGTAGTATTTCCGAGGGGTTCTACGAGCAGTACTTC

j_call: TRBJ2-7
clone_size: many
d_call: TRBD2
v_call: TRBV12-3/TRBV12-4
cdr3_aa: CASSPWGRGGEQYF
cdr3_nt: TGTGCCAGCAGTCCCTGGGGGAGGGGAGGCGAGCAGTACTTC

j_call: TRBJ1-5
clone_size: -
d_call: -
v_call: TRBV4-2
cdr3_aa: CASSPGEVLNYQPQHF
cdr3_nt: TGTGCCAGCAGCCCGGGGGAGGTTTTAAACTATCAGCCCCAGCATTTT

j_call: TRBJ2-5
clone_size: few
d_call: TRBD2
v_call: TRBV3-1
cdr3_aa: CASSARTGLAGKETQYF
cdr3_nt: TGTGCCAGCAGCGCTCGGACGGGACTAGCGGGAAAGGAGACCCAGTACTTC

j_call: TRBJ1-6
clone_size: many
d_call: -
v_call: TRBV7-9
cdr3_aa: CASSLNNPNSPLHF
cdr3_nt: TGTGCCAGCAGCTTAAATAATCCGAATTCACCCCTCCACTTT

j_call: TRBJ2-5
clone_size: -
d_call: TRBD2
v_call: TRBV10-2
cdr3_aa: CASSHSSGQETQYF
cdr3_nt: TGTGCCAGCAGTCACTCTAGCGGACAAGAGACCCAGTACTTC

j_call: TRBJ2-2
clone_size: -
d_call: -
v_call: TRBV6-1
cdr3_aa: CASSKPLGTGELFF
cdr3_nt: TGTGCCAGCAGCAAACCCTTAGGCACCGGGGAGCTGTTTTTT

j_call: TRBJ2-7
clone_size: many
d_call: TRBD2
v_call: TRBV6-1
cdr3_aa: CASPPTSGIDEQYF
cdr3_nt: TGTGCCAGCCCCCCGACTAGCGGGATTGACGAGCAGTACTTC

j_call: TRBJ2-6
clone_size: many
d_call: -
v_call: TRBV18
cdr3_aa: CASSPTPGANVLTF
cdr3_nt: TGTGCCAGCTCACCCACCCCTGGGGCCAACGTCCTGACTTTC

j_call: TRBJ2-5
clone_size: -
d_call: TRBD1
v_call: TRBV20-1
cdr3_aa: CSARRQGPYSRETQYF
cdr3_nt: TGCAGTGCTAGGAGACAGGGGCCTTATAGCAGAGAGACCCAGTACTTC

j_call: TRBJ2-3
clone_size: few
d_call: -
v_call: TRBV11-2
cdr3_aa: CASSPVAGDIASTDTQYF
cdr3_nt: TGTGCCAGCAGCCCGGTCGCGGGGGACATCGCTAGCACAGATACGCAGTATTTT

j_call: TRBJ1-5
clone_size: -
d_call: -
v_call: TRBV12-3/TRBV12-4
cdr3_aa: CASSTRLKGSSPQHF
cdr3_nt: TGTGCTAGTTCAACGAGGTTGAAGGGATCTTCGCCCCAGCATTTT

j_call: TRBJ1-2
clone_size: -
d_call: TRBD1
v_call: TRBV6-1
cdr3_aa: CASSLTGGDYGYTF
cdr3_nt: TGTGCCAGCAGTCTGACAGGGGGCGACTATGGCTACACCTTC

j_call: TRBJ1-6
clone_size: many
d_call: -
v_call: TRBV20-1
cdr3_aa: CSARDRVRWNSPLHF
cdr3_nt: TGCAGTGCTAGAGATCGGGTCAGGTGGAATTCACCCCTCCACTTT

j_call: TRBJ2-7
clone_size: many
d_call: -
v_call: TRBV13
cdr3_aa: CASSSGTYEQYF
cdr3_nt: TGTGCCAGCAGTTCGGGGACCTACGAGCAGTACTTC

j_call: TRBJ2-7
clone_size: many
d_call: -
v_call: TRBV12-3/TRBV12-4
cdr3_aa: CASSLSRASEQYF
cdr3_nt: TGTGCCAGCAGTTTGTCCAGGGCTTCCGAGCAGTACTTC

j_call: TRBJ1-1
clone_size: -
d_call: -
v_call: TRBV6-2/TRBV6-3
cdr3_aa: CASSYPPWWGSGNTEAFF
cdr3_nt: TGTGCCAGCAGTTACCCGCCCTGGTGGGGATCGGGAAACACTGAAGCTTTCTTT

j_call: TRBJ2-2
clone_size: -
d_call: -
v_call: TRBV4-1
cdr3_aa: CASSQDRSTGELFF
cdr3_nt: TGCGCCAGCAGCCAAGATCGGAGTACCGGGGAGCTGTTTTTT

j_call: TRBJ1-2
clone_size: many
d_call: -
v_call: TRBV30
cdr3_aa: CASRVQFYGYTF
cdr3_nt: TGTGCTTCGAGGGTGCAGTTCTATGGCTACACCTTC

j_call: TRBJ1-1
clone_size: few
d_call: -
v_call: TRBV18
cdr3_aa: CASSPFQENTEAFF
cdr3_nt: TGTGCCAGCTCACCATTCCAGGAGAACACTGAAGCTTTCTTT

j_call: TRBJ2-1
clone_size: few
d_call: -
v_call: TRBV5-1
cdr3_aa: CASSLTDRLSYNEQFF
cdr3_nt: TGCGCCAGCAGCTTGACCGACAGGCTCTCCTACAATGAGCAGTTCTTC

j_call: TRBJ2-4
clone_size: few
d_call: -
v_call: TRBV29-1
cdr3_aa: CSVEIGGVAKNIQYF
cdr3_nt: TGCAGCGTTGAGATAGGAGGAGTGGCCAAAAACATTCAGTACTTC

j_call: TRBJ2-7
clone_size: -
d_call: TRBD1
v_call: TRBV6-5
cdr3_aa: CASSYTAGQGYYEQYF
cdr3_nt: TGTGCCAGCAGTTACACTGCGGGACAGGGGTACTACGAGCAGTACTTC

j_call: TRBJ2-2
clone_size: few
d_call: -
v_call: TRBV4-1
cdr3_aa: CASSRMQGGTGELFF
cdr3_nt: TGCGCCAGCAGCCGAATGCAGGGTGGGACCGGGGAGCTGTTTTTT

j_call: TRBJ1-1
clone_size: many
d_call: -
v_call: TRBV27
cdr3_aa: CASSLSFAGVGGTEAFF
cdr3_nt: TGTGCCAGCAGTTTATCGTTCGCCGGGGTGGGGGGCACTGAAGCTTTCTTT

j_call: TRBJ2-7
clone_size: -
d_call: -
v_call: TRBV19
cdr3_aa: CASSTDKSSYEQYF
cdr3_nt: TGTGCCAGTAGTACGGACAAAAGCTCCTACGAGCAGTACTTC

j_call: TRBJ1-1
clone_size: many
d_call: -
v_call: TRBV20-1
cdr3_aa: CSARDHRDPNTEAFF
cdr3_nt: TGCAGTGCTAGAGATCATAGGGACCCGAACACTGAAGCTTTCTTT

j_call: TRBJ1-5
clone_size: many
d_call: -
v_call: TRBV28
cdr3_aa: CASRSRGGNQPQHF
cdr3_nt: TGTGCCAGCAGGTCAAGGGGAGGCAATCAGCCCCAGCATTTT

j_call: TRBJ2-5
clone_size: -
d_call: TRBD1
v_call: TRBV25-1
cdr3_aa: CASSEWAGGLEETQYF
cdr3_nt: TGTGCCAGCAGTGAATGGGCAGGGGGCTTGGAGGAGACCCAGTACTTC